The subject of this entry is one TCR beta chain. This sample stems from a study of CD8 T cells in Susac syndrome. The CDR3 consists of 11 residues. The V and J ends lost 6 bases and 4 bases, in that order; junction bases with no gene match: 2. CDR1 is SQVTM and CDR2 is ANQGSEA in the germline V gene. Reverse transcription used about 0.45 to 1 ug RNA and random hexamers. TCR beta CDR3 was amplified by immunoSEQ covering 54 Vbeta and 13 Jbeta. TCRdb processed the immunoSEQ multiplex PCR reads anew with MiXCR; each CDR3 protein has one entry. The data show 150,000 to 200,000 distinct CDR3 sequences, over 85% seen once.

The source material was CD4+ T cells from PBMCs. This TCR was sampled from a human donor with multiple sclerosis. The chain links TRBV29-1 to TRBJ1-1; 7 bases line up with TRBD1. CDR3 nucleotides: TGCAGCGTGTCAGGGGGCACTGAAGCTTTCTTT. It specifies CSVSGGTEAFF.